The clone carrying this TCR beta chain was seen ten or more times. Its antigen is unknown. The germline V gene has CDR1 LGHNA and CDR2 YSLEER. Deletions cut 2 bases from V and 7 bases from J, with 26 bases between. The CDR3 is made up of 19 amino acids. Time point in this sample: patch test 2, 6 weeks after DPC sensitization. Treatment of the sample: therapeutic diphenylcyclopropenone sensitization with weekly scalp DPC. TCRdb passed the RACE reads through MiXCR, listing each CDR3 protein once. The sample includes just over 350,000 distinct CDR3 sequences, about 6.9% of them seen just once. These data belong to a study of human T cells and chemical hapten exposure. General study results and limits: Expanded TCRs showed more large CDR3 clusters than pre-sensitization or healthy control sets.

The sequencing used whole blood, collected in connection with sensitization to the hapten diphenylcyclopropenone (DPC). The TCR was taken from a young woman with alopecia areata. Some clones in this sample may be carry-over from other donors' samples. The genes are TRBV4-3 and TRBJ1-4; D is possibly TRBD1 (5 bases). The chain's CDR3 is CASSQRLGQGGLKAEKLFF. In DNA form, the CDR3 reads TGCGCCAGCAGCCAAAGGCTCGGGCAGGGCGGGTTAAAAGCTGAAAAACTGTTTTTT.